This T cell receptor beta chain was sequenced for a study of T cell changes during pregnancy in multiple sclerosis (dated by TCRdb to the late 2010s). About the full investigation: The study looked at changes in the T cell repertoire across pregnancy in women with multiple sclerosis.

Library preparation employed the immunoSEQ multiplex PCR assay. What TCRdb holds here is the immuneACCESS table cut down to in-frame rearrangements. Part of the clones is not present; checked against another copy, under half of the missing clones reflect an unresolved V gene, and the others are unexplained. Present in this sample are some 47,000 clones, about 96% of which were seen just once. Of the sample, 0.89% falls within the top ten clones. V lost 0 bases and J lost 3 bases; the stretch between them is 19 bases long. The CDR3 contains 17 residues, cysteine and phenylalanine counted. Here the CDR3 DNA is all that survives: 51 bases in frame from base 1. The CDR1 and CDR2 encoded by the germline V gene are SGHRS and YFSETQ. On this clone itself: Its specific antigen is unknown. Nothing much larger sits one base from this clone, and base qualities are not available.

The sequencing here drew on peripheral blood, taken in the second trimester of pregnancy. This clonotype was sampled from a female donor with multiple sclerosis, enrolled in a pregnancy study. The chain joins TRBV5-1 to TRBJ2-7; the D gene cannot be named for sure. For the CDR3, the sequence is CASSLERSFSRLYEQYF. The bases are TGCGCCAGCAGCTTGGAACGGTCCTTTTCCCGACTCTACGAGCAGTACTTC.